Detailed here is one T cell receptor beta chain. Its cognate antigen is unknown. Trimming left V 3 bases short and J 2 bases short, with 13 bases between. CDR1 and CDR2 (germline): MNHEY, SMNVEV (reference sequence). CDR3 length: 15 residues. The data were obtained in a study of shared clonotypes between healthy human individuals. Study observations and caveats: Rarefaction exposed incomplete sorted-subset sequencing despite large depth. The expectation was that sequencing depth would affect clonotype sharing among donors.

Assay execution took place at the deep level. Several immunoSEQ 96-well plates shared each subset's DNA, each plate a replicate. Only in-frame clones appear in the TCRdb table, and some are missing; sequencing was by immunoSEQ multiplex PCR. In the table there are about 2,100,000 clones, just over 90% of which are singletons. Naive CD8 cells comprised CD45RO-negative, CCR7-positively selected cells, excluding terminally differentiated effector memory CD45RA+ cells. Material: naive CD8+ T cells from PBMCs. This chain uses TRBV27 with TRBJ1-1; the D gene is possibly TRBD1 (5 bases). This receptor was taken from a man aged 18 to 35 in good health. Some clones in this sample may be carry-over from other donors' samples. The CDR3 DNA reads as TGTGCCAGCAGTTTCTATGCAGGGTCCAACACTGAAGCTTTCTTT. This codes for CASSFYAGSNTEAFF.